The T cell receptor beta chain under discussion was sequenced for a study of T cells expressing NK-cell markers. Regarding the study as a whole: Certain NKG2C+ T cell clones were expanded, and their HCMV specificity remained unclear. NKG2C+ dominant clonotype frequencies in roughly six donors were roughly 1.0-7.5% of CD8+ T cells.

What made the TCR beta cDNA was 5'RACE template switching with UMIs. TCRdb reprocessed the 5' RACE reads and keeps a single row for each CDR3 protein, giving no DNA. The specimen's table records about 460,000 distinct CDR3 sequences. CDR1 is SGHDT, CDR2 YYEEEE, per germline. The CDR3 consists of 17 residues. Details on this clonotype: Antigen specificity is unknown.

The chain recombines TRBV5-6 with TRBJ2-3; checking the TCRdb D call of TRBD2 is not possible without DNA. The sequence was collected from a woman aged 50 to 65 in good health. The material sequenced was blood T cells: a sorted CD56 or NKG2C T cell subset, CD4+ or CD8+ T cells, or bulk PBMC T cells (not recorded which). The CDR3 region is CASSWGLAGEKTDTQYF.